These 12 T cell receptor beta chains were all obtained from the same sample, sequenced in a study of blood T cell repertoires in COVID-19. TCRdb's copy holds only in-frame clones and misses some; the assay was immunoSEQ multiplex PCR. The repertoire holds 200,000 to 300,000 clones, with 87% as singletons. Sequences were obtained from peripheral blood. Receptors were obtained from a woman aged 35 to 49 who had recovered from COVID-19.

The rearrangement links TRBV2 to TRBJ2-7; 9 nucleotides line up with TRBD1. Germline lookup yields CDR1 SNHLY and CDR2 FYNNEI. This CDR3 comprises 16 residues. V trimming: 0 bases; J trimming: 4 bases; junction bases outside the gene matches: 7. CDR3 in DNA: TGTGCCAGCAGTGAAGCTAGGGGACAGGGTATGTACGAGCAGTACTTC. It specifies CASSEARGQGMYEQYF.

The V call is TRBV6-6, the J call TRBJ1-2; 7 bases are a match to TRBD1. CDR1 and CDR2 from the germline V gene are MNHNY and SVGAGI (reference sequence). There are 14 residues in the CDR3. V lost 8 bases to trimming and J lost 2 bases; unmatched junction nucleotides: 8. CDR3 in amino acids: CASLYEGQNYGYTF. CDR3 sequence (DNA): TGTGCCAGCTTATATGAGGGACAGAACTATGGCTACACCTTC.

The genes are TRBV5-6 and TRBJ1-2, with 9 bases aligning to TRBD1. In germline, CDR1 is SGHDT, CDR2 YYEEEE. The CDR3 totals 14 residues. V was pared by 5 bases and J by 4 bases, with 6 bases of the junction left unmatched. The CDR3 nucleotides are TGTGCCAGCAGTTTCCGGGACAGGGTCTATGGCTACACCTTC. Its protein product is CASSFRDRVYGYTF. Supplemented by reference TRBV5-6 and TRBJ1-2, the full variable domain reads DAGVTQSPTHLIKTRGQQVTLRCSPKSGHDTVSWYQQALGQGPQFIFQYYEEEERQRGNFPDRFSGHQFPNYSSELNVNALLLGDSALYLCASSFRDRVYGYTFGSGTRLTVV.

CDR3 DNA: TGTGCCAGCAGCCGCCCCCGGGACAGGGAGAACACCGGGGAGCTGTTTTTT. Translation: CASSRPRDRENTGELFF. The chain uses TRBV11-2 and TRBJ2-2, with 9 bases lining up with TRBD1. The CDR3 contains 17 residues. Germline trimming cut 5 bases from V and 1 base from J; bases unmatched to any gene: 8. From germline, CDR1 is SGHAT and CDR2 FQNNGV.

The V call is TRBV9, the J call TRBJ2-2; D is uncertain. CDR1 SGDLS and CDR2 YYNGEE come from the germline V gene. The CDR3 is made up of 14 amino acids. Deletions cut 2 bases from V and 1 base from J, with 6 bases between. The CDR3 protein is CASSVQMNTGELFF. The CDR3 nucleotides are TGTGCCAGCAGCGTCCAAATGAACACCGGGGAGCTGTTTTTT.

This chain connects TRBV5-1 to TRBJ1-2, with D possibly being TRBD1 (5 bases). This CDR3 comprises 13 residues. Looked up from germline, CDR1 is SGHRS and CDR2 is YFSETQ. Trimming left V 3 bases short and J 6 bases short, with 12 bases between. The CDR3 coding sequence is TGCGCCAGCAGCTCCTCGGGCAGGGATGGCTACACCTTC. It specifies CASSSSGRDGYTF.

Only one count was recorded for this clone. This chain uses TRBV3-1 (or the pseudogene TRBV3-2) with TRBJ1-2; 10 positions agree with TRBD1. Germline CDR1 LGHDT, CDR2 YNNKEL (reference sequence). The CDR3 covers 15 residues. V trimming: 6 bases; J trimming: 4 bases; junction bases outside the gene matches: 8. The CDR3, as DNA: TGTGCCAGCAGTCTGTGGACAGGGGGAGGCTATGGCTACACCTTC. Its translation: CASSLWTGGGYGYTF.

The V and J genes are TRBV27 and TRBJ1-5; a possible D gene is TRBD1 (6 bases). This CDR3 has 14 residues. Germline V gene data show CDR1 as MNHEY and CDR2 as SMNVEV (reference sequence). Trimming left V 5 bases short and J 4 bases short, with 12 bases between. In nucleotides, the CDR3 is TGTGCCAGCAGTCTACAGGGTGGTAATCAGCCCCAGCATTTT. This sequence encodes CASSLQGGNQPQHF.

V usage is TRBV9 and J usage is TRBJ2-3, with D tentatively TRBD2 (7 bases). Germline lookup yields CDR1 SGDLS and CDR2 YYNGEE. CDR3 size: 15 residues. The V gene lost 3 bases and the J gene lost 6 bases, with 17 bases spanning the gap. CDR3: CASSANTAGADTQYF. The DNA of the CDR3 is TGTGCCAGCAGCGCCAATACGGCGGGGGCGGATACGCAGTATTTT.

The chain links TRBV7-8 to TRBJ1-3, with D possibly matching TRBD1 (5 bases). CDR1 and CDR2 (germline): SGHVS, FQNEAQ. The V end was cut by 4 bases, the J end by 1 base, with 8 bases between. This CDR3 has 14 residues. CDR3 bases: TGTGCCAGCAGCTCGGGGGTGTCTGGAAACACCATATATTTT. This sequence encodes CASSSGVSGNTIYF.

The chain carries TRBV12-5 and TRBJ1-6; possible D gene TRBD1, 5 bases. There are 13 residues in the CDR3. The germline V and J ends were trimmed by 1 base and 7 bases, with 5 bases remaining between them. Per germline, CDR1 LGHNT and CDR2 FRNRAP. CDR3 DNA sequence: TGTGCTAGTGGTTTGGAGGGGAATTCACCCCTCCACTTT. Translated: CASGLEGNSPLHF.

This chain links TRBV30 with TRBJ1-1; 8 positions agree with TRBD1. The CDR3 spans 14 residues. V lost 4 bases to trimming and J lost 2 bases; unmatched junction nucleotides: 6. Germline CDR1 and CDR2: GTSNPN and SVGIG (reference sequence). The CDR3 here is CAWTPDRGNTEAFF. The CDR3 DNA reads TGTGCCTGGACCCCCGACAGGGGTAACACTGAAGCTTTCTTT.